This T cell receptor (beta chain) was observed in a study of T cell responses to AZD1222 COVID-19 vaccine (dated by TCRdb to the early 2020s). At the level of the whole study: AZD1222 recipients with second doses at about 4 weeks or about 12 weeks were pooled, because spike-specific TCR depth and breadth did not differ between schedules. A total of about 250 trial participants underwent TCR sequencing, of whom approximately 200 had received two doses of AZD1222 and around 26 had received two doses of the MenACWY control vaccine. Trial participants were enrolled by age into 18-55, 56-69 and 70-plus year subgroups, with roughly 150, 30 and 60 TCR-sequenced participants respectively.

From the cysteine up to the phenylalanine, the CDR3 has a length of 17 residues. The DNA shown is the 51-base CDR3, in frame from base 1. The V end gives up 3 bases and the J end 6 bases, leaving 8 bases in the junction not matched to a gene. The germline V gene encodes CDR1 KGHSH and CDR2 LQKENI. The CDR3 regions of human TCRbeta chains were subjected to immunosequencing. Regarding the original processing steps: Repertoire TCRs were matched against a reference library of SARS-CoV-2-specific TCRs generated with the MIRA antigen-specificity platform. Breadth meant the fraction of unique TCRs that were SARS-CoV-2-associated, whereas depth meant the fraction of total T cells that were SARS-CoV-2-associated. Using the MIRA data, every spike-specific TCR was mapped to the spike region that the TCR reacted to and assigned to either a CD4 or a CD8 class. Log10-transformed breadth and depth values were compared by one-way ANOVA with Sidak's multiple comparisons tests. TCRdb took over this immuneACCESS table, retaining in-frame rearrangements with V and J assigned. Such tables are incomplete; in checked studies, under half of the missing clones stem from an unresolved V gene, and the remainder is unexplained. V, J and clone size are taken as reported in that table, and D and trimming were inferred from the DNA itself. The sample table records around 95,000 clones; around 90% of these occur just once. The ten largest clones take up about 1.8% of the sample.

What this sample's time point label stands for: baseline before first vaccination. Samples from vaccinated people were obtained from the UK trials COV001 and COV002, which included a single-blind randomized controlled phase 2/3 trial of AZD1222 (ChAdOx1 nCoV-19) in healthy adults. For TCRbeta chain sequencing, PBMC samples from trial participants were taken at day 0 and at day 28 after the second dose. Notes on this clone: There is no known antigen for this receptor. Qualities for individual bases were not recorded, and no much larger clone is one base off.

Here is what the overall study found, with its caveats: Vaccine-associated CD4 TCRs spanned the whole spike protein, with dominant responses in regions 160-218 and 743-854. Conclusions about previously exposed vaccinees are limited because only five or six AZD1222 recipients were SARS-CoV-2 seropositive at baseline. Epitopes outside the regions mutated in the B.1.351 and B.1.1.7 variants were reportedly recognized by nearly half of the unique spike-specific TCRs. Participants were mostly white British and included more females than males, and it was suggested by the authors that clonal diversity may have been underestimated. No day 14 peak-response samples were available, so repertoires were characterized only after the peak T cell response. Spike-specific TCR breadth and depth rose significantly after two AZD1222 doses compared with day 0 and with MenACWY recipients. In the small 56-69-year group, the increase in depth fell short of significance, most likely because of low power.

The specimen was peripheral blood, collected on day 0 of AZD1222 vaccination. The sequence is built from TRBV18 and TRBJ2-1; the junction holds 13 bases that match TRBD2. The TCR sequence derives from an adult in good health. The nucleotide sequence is TGTGCCAGCTCACCCGGGACTAGCGGGACATTGGTCAATGAGCAGTTCTTC. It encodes CASSPGTSGTLVNEQFF.